These T cell receptor beta chains were read from a single sample in a study of cytomegalovirus exposure and HLA in healthy donors. Sequenced by immunoSEQ multiplex PCR; TCRdb stores in-frame clones only, minus some. The table has fewer than 200,000 clones, approximately 80% seen once. Sequenced material: PBMCs. Every receptor here comes from a woman younger than 45 in good health and CMV-seropositive. Each CDR3 is given with its conserved first and last residue. D genes are given only for firm matches. Rows give clone size only sometimes, using once, few, many, or a class for an expanded clone.

j_gene: TRBJ2-5; abundance: once; v_gene: TRBV7-9; d_gene: -; CDR3nt: TGTGCCAGCAGCCCGACTCTAGGGACCCAGTACTTC; CDR3aa: CASSPTLGTQYF
j_gene: TRBJ1-2; abundance: -; v_gene: TRBV6-5; d_gene: -; CDR3nt: TGTGCCAGCAGTTACGGGGGGAGTTATGGCTACACCTTC; CDR3aa: CASSYGGSYGYTF
j_gene: TRBJ2-7; abundance: -; v_gene: TRBV12-2; d_gene: -; CDR3nt: TGTGCAAGTCGCTTAGCCCTGGCGGCGGGCCACTACGAGCAGTACTTC; CDR3aa: CASRLALAAGHYEQYF
j_gene: TRBJ2-7; abundance: -; v_gene: TRBV28; d_gene: TRBD2; CDR3nt: TGTGCCAGCAGTTTTATTAGCGGGGCGCTCGAGCAGTACTTC; CDR3aa: CASSFISGALEQYF
j_gene: TRBJ1-1; abundance: -; v_gene: TRBV4-2; d_gene: -; CDR3nt: TGTGCCAGCAGCCGGGGGGGAGGGAGCGTGAACACTGAAGCTTTCTTT; CDR3aa: CASSRGGGSVNTEAFF
j_gene: TRBJ2-3; abundance: -; v_gene: TRBV6-5; d_gene: TRBD1; CDR3nt: TGTGCCAGCAGTTCTTCAGGACAGGGAAGCACAGATACGCAGTATTTT; CDR3aa: CASSSSGQGSTDTQYF
j_gene: TRBJ2-7; abundance: -; v_gene: TRBV5-1; d_gene: -; CDR3nt: TGCGCCAGCAGCTACTACTTGAGGCTAGGTGGCTCCTACGAGCAGTACTTC; CDR3aa: CASSYYLRLGGSYEQYF
j_gene: TRBJ2-7; abundance: -; v_gene: TRBV11-3; d_gene: -; CDR3nt: TGTGCCAGCAGCTTAAGGCGGGGCGCGGGAGAGCAGTACTTC; CDR3aa: CASSLRRGAGEQYF
j_gene: TRBJ2-1; abundance: -; v_gene: TRBV7-2; d_gene: TRBD2; CDR3nt: TGTGCCAGCAGCTCGACTAGCGGGACTTTCAATGAGCAGTTCTTC; CDR3aa: CASSSTSGTFNEQFF
j_gene: TRBJ2-1; abundance: -; v_gene: TRBV6-1; d_gene: -; CDR3nt: TGTGCCAGTGACAGGGATAGCGGAACCTACAATGAGCAGTTCTTC; CDR3aa: CASDRDSGTYNEQFF
j_gene: TRBJ2-7; abundance: few; v_gene: TRBV19; d_gene: -; CDR3nt: TGCGCCAGTAGTACCTCCAGTTACGAGCAGTACTTC; CDR3aa: CASSTSSYEQYF
j_gene: TRBJ2-7; abundance: -; v_gene: TRBV30; d_gene: -; CDR3nt: TGTGCCTGGAGCGTTGTTTCCTACGAGCAGTACTTC; CDR3aa: CAWSVVSYEQYF
j_gene: TRBJ1-2; abundance: -; v_gene: TRBV29-1; d_gene: TRBD1; CDR3nt: TGCAGCGGTCGGGACAGGGGGTGGGATGGCTACACCTTC; CDR3aa: CSGRDRGWDGYTF
j_gene: TRBJ2-5; abundance: -; v_gene: TRBV7-8; d_gene: -; CDR3nt: TGTGCCAGCAGCTTAGGCGGTATACAAGAGACCCAGTACTTC; CDR3aa: CASSLGGIQETQYF
j_gene: TRBJ1-5; abundance: -; v_gene: TRBV28; d_gene: TRBD1; CDR3nt: TGTGCCAGCAGTTTATACCTGGGACAGTTTCAGCCCCAGCATTTT; CDR3aa: CASSLYLGQFQPQHF
j_gene: TRBJ1-1; abundance: few; v_gene: TRBV5-1; d_gene: TRBD1; CDR3nt: TGCGCCAGCAGCTCGTCCAGGGGGGTGGAAGCTTTCTTT; CDR3aa: CASSSSRGVEAFF
j_gene: TRBJ2-1; abundance: -; v_gene: TRBV28; d_gene: -; CDR3nt: TGTGCCAGCAGTTCTTTCATGAGGAATGAGCAGTTCTTC; CDR3aa: CASSSFMRNEQFF
j_gene: TRBJ1-2; abundance: once; v_gene: TRBV4-2; d_gene: -; CDR3nt: TGTGCCAGCAGCCAAGCAGGGGAGGGGGGCGGCGATGGCTACACCTTC; CDR3aa: CASSQAGEGGGDGYTF
j_gene: TRBJ1-5; abundance: once; v_gene: TRBV6-1; d_gene: TRBD1; CDR3nt: TGTGCCAGCAACCTGGACAGGGGTCAGCCCCAGCATTTT; CDR3aa: CASNLDRGQPQHF
j_gene: TRBJ2-3; abundance: -; v_gene: TRBV6-4; d_gene: TRBD1; CDR3nt: TGTGCCAGCAGTATACAGGGGTTGAACACAGATACGCAGTATTTT; CDR3aa: CASSIQGLNTDTQYF
j_gene: TRBJ2-1; abundance: -; v_gene: TRBV7-8; d_gene: TRBD2; CDR3nt: TGTGCCAGCAGCCCCCGGGACTATCCCTACAATGAGCAGTTCTTC; CDR3aa: CASSPRDYPYNEQFF
j_gene: TRBJ2-1; abundance: -; v_gene: TRBV6-6; d_gene: TRBD2; CDR3nt: TGTGCCAGCAGTTACGGGACTAGCGGGGGGCTAAATGAGCAGTTCTTC; CDR3aa: CASSYGTSGGLNEQFF
j_gene: TRBJ1-5; abundance: -; v_gene: TRBV19; d_gene: -; CDR3nt: TGTGCCAGTAGTATAGCGGGAGCAAATTTAAATCAGCCCCAGCATTTT; CDR3aa: CASSIAGANLNQPQHF
j_gene: TRBJ1-2; abundance: -; v_gene: TRBV28; d_gene: TRBD1; CDR3nt: TGTGCCAGCAGAACGGGACAGGGCTATGGCTACACCTTC; CDR3aa: CASRTGQGYGYTF
j_gene: TRBJ2-1; abundance: -; v_gene: TRBV28; d_gene: -; CDR3nt: TGTGCCAGCAGTTTACAGGGAAATGAGCAGTTCTTC; CDR3aa: CASSLQGNEQFF
j_gene: TRBJ2-7; abundance: once; v_gene: TRBV4-1; d_gene: -; CDR3nt: TGCGCCAGCAGCCAGGAGAGACAGGACTACGAGCAGTACTTC; CDR3aa: CASSQERQDYEQYF
j_gene: TRBJ2-7; abundance: -; v_gene: TRBV5-4; d_gene: -; CDR3nt: TGTGCCAGCAGCTTGGGACAGGCCGACGAGCAGTACTTC; CDR3aa: CASSLGQADEQYF
j_gene: TRBJ1-4; abundance: -; v_gene: TRBV19; d_gene: -; CDR3nt: TGTGCCAGTAGAGGAACAGGGTCGGGGGAAAAACTGTTTTTT; CDR3aa: CASRGTGSGEKLFF
j_gene: TRBJ1-1; abundance: -; v_gene: TRBV30; d_gene: -; CDR3nt: TGTGCCTGGAGTGTATACGGGAACACTGAAGCTTTCTTT; CDR3aa: CAWSVYGNTEAFF
j_gene: TRBJ2-3; abundance: -; v_gene: TRBV6-1; d_gene: -; CDR3nt: TGTGCCAGCAGTGAAATCTGGGCGAGCGATACGCAGTATTTT; CDR3aa: CASSEIWASDTQYF
j_gene: TRBJ2-7; abundance: few; v_gene: TRBV4-1; d_gene: -; CDR3nt: TGCGCCAGCAGCCAAGATGTTCGGGTCAACGAGCAGTACTTC; CDR3aa: CASSQDVRVNEQYF
j_gene: TRBJ2-7; abundance: -; v_gene: TRBV2; d_gene: -; CDR3nt: TGTGCCAGCAGTGGGGCCAACTACGAGCAGTACTTC; CDR3aa: CASSGANYEQYF
j_gene: TRBJ1-2; abundance: -; v_gene: TRBV2; d_gene: TRBD1; CDR3nt: TGTGCCAGCAGCGGACAGGGGGTGGGTGGCTACACCTTC; CDR3aa: CASSGQGVGGYTF
j_gene: TRBJ1-4; abundance: few; v_gene: TRBV11-3; d_gene: -; CDR3nt: TGTGCCAGCAGCTCGGTTAGGGGCGAAAAACTGTTTTTT; CDR3aa: CASSSVRGEKLFF
j_gene: TRBJ1-1; abundance: once; v_gene: TRBV18; d_gene: -; CDR3nt: TGTGCCAGCTCACCTCGGGGCAGGGCGGGGACTGAAGCTTTCTTT; CDR3aa: CASSPRGRAGTEAFF
j_gene: TRBJ2-1; abundance: -; v_gene: TRBV7-7; d_gene: -; CDR3nt: TGTGCTAGCAGCCCGCTCGGTAACGGGAGTAACTATGAGCAGTTCTTC; CDR3aa: CASSPLGNGSNYEQFF
j_gene: TRBJ2-7; abundance: -; v_gene: TRBV7-9; d_gene: TRBD2; CDR3nt: TGTGCCAGCAGCTTAGGGGGGACTAGCGTCTACGAGCAGTACTTC; CDR3aa: CASSLGGTSVYEQYF
j_gene: TRBJ1-1; abundance: -; v_gene: TRBV10-1; d_gene: -; CDR3nt: TGCGCCAGCAGCCCGGGGGGGACTGAAGCTTTCTTT; CDR3aa: CASSPGGTEAFF
j_gene: TRBJ1-5; abundance: few; v_gene: TRBV11-2; d_gene: -; CDR3nt: TGTGCCAGCAGCTTAGAGCGGGATCAGCCCCAGCATTTT; CDR3aa: CASSLERDQPQHF
j_gene: TRBJ2-7; abundance: -; v_gene: TRBV5-6; d_gene: -; CDR3nt: TGTGCCAGCAGCTGGGGGGAGGGGGGCTTCGGGACCTACGAGCAGTACTTC; CDR3aa: CASSWGEGGFGTYEQYF
j_gene: TRBJ2-2; abundance: -; v_gene: TRBV10-3; d_gene: -; CDR3nt: TGTGCCATCAGCGAAACGCGTTCTCAAACCGGGGAGCTGTTTTTT; CDR3aa: CAISETRSQTGELFF
j_gene: TRBJ1-4; abundance: few; v_gene: TRBV28; d_gene: TRBD1; CDR3nt: TGTGCCAGCAACCCAACTCGGGACAGGGGTGAAAAACTGTTTTTT; CDR3aa: CASNPTRDRGEKLFF
j_gene: TRBJ2-3; abundance: -; v_gene: TRBV9; d_gene: -; CDR3nt: TGTGCCAGCAGCTCCCCTCGACGGGGGGCGGATACGCAGTATTTT; CDR3aa: CASSSPRRGADTQYF
j_gene: TRBJ2-7; abundance: -; v_gene: TRBV4-1; d_gene: TRBD1; CDR3nt: TGCGCCAGCAGCCTTCGACAGGGAACCGCCGCTCTATCCTACGAGCAGTACTTC; CDR3aa: CASSLRQGTAALSYEQYF
j_gene: TRBJ2-3; abundance: -; v_gene: TRBV29-1; d_gene: TRBD1; CDR3nt: TGCAGCGTCGAAGGACAGGGACGCACAGATACGCAGTATTTT; CDR3aa: CSVEGQGRTDTQYF
j_gene: TRBJ1-1; abundance: -; v_gene: TRBV27; d_gene: -; CDR3nt: TGTGCCAGCAGTTCCCCCGGGTTGAACACTGAAGCTTTCTTT; CDR3aa: CASSSPGLNTEAFF
j_gene: TRBJ2-7; abundance: few; v_gene: TRBV7-2; d_gene: TRBD2; CDR3nt: TGTGCCAGCAGCTTAGTTAGCGGGAGGGGCGAGCAGTACTTC; CDR3aa: CASSLVSGRGEQYF
j_gene: TRBJ2-3; abundance: -; v_gene: TRBV9; d_gene: TRBD1; CDR3nt: TGTGCCAGCAGCGTTAGAAGCGGGACAGGGACAGATACGCAGTATTTT; CDR3aa: CASSVRSGTGTDTQYF
j_gene: TRBJ2-3; abundance: -; v_gene: TRBV6-5; d_gene: TRBD2; CDR3nt: TGTGCCAGCAGGTCTAGCGGGGGGAGCACAGATACGCAGTATTTT; CDR3aa: CASRSSGGSTDTQYF
j_gene: TRBJ2-5; abundance: -; v_gene: TRBV29-1; d_gene: -; CDR3nt: TGCAGCGTTGAAGACAGTTACCAAGAGACCCAGTACTTC; CDR3aa: CSVEDSYQETQYF
j_gene: TRBJ2-5; abundance: -; v_gene: TRBV4-1; d_gene: TRBD2; CDR3nt: TGCGCCAGCAGCCAATGGGGTAGCGGGGGGATGGGAGAGACCCAGTACTTC; CDR3aa: CASSQWGSGGMGETQYF
j_gene: TRBJ2-3; abundance: few; v_gene: TRBV18; d_gene: -; CDR3nt: TGTGCCAGCTCAGCGACACCTAGCACAGATACGCAGTATTTT; CDR3aa: CASSATPSTDTQYF
j_gene: TRBJ2-7; abundance: once; v_gene: TRBV10-3; d_gene: TRBD2; CDR3nt: TGTGCCACCAGGCGGGGGTACGTCCACGAGCAGTACTTC; CDR3aa: CATRRGYVHEQYF
j_gene: TRBJ2-7; abundance: -; v_gene: TRBV27; d_gene: -; CDR3nt: TGTGCCAGCAGTTTAGGGGCGGCCTACGAGCAGTACTTC; CDR3aa: CASSLGAAYEQYF
j_gene: TRBJ2-2; abundance: -; v_gene: TRBV30; d_gene: TRBD1; CDR3nt: TGTGCCTGGAGTGTGGATAAATGGGGACAGGGGGCCGATCGGACCGGGGAGCTGTTTTTT; CDR3aa: CAWSVDKWGQGADRTGELFF
j_gene: TRBJ2-7; abundance: -; v_gene: TRBV5-6; d_gene: TRBD1; CDR3nt: TGTGCCAGCAGCCGGGGACAGTCCTACGAGCAGTACTTC; CDR3aa: CASSRGQSYEQYF
j_gene: TRBJ1-1; abundance: -; v_gene: TRBV5-1; d_gene: -; CDR3nt: TGCGCCAGCAGCTTGGGGCGGGGTAAGGCTTTCTTT; CDR3aa: CASSLGRGKAFF
j_gene: TRBJ2-7; abundance: -; v_gene: TRBV10-2; d_gene: -; CDR3nt: TGCGCCAGCAGTGTGATCCTTGACAGCCCCTACGAGCAGTACTTC; CDR3aa: CASSVILDSPYEQYF